These T cell receptor beta chains were read from a single sample in a study of blood T cells in healthy people across ages. TCRdb passed the 5' RACE reads through MiXCR, listing each CDR3 protein once. Among more than 900,000 distinct CDR3 sequences listed, 20% to 25% were seen once. Separately, the same data were catalogued under a study of T cells of mothers and their children.

Material for sequencing was blood. The receptors here all came from a girl aged 2-10 years in good health. The CDR3 runs from the conserved cysteine through the conserved F or W. The order of the fields is J gene, D gene, V gene, clone size, CDR3 protein, CDR3 DNA. The D gene is left open where the match is weak. Rows may omit the clone size; those that give it use once, few, many or a size class.

TRBJ2-3 | TRBD2 | TRBV12-3/TRBV12-4 | few | CASSSPGGRVDTQYF | TGTGCCAGCAGCTCTCCGGGGGGTAGAGTAGATACGCAGTATTTT
TRBJ1-2 | . | TRBV20-1 | few | CSAPSPAGYDYTF | TGCAGTGCTCCCAGCCCGGCTGGCTATGACTACACCTTC
TRBJ2-1 | . | TRBV29-1 | few | CSAGLSEQFF | TGCAGCGCCGGATTGAGTGAGCAGTTCTTC
TRBJ2-1 | . | TRBV4-2 | . | CASTIDPYNEQFF | TGTGCCAGCACCATAGACCCCTACAATGAGCAGTTCTTC
TRBJ2-3 | . | TRBV6-2/TRBV6-3 | few | CASSYLPPRLRSDTQYF | TGTGCCAGCAGTTATCTCCCTCCACGGCTCCGTTCTGATACGCAGTATTTT
TRBJ2-5 | . | TRBV20-1 | . | CSAYSYQETQYF | TGCAGTGCTTACAGCTACCAAGAGACCCAGTACTTC
TRBJ2-7 | TRBD2 | TRBV2 | few | CASRETSGSLSYEQYF | TGTGCCAGCAGAGAGACTAGCGGGAGTCTCTCCTACGAGCAGTACTTC
TRBJ2-3 | TRBD2 | TRBV29-1 | . | CSVTSGHTDTQYF | TGCAGCGTTACTAGCGGACACACAGATACGCAGTATTTT
TRBJ2-7 | TRBD2 | TRBV28 | . | CASIEPGLAAVEQYF | TGTGCCAGCATAGAACCGGGACTAGCGGCTGTGGAGCAGTACTTC
TRBJ2-1 | TRBD2 | TRBV20-1 | . | CSARDDLAADEQFF | TGCAGTGCTAGAGATGATCTAGCGGCCGATGAGCAGTTCTTC
TRBJ2-5 | . | TRBV3-1 | few | CASSQARAGYEAKQYF | TGTGCCAGCAGCCAAGCGAGAGCAGGGTATGAGGCCAAGCAGTACTTC
TRBJ2-7 | . | TRBV20-1 | once | CSAGPGSHYEQYF | TGCAGTGCCGGACCGGGCTCCCACTACGAGCAGTACTTC
TRBJ2-1 | . | TRBV6-2/TRBV6-3 | . | CASSYGTQYNEQFF | TGTGCCAGCAGTTACGGGACCCAATACAATGAGCAGTTCTTC
TRBJ2-5 | . | TRBV9 | few | CASSERAWETQYF | TGTGCCAGCAGCGAGAGGGCCTGGGAGACCCAGTACTTC
TRBJ2-5 | . | TRBV7-9 | . | CASSLMRRGRETQYF | TGTGCCAGCAGCCTAATGCGGAGGGGGCGGGAGACCCAGTACTTC
TRBJ2-1 | TRBD1 | TRBV20-1 | . | CSAIPGQGYNEQFF | TGCAGTGCCATTCCGGGACAGGGATACAATGAGCAGTTCTTC